Below, 8 T cell receptor beta chains from the same sample are listed, as sequenced in a study of cytomegalovirus exposure and HLA in healthy donors. Primers: 60 Vbeta forward and 13 Jbeta reverse. Profiled with immunoSEQ multiplex PCR; TCRdb holds only in-frame clones, not every one. Of 150,000 to 200,000 clones in the sample, 82% were seen once. The sample taken for sequencing was PBMCs. These receptor sequences come from a girl under 18 in good health and CMV-seropositive.

This clone was seen only once. V is TRBV7-6 and J is TRBJ2-3; tentative D call: TRBD1 (5 bases). Per germline, CDR1 SGHVS and CDR2 FNYEAQ. V was trimmed by 0 bases and J by 3 bases, leaving 16 bases between them. The CDR3 has 17 amino acids. CDR3 amino acids: CASSLARGGVTTDTQYF. The CDR3 DNA is TGTGCCAGCAGCTTAGCTAGGGGTGGCGTGACGACAGATACGCAGTATTTT.

The chain carries TRBV5-4 and TRBJ2-4, with 7 bases aligning to TRBD2. Trimming cost V 2 bases and J 5 bases; bases outside gene matches: 1. Germline-derived CDR1 and CDR2 are SGHNT and YYREEE (reference sequence). The CDR3 is made up of 13 amino acids. The chain's CDR3 is CASSFAGENIQYF. The CDR3 coding sequence is TGTGCCAGCAGCTTTGCGGGGGAAAACATTCAGTACTTC. Filled out from reference TRBV5-4 and TRBJ2-4, the complete variable domain reads ETGVTQSPTHLIKTRGQQVTLRCSSQSGHNTVSWYQQALGQGPQFIFQYYREEENGRGNFPPRFSGLQFPNYSSELNVNALELDDSALYLCASSFAGENIQYFGAGTRLSVL.

The rearrangement uses TRBV11-3 and TRBJ2-3, with unresolved D. V lost 5 bases, J lost 3 bases, and 6 bases lay in between. There are 12 residues in the CDR3. CDR1 and CDR2 from the germline V gene are SGHNT and YENEEA. CDR3 nucleotide sequence: TGTGCCAGCAGCCGGTCTACAGATACGCAGTATTTT. Translated: CASSRSTDTQYF.

This sequence joins TRBV6-4 and TRBJ2-3; D ambiguous. Germline V gene data show CDR1 as MRHNA and CDR2 as SNTAGT. The CDR3 has 14 residues. Trimming shortened V by 3 bases and J by 2 bases, and 9 bases separated the two germline ends. In DNA form, the CDR3 reads TGTGCCAGCAGTGATCTTGCTAACACAGATACGCAGTATTTT. Translated, it gives CASSDLANTDTQYF.

This clone has only one observation. The rearrangement uses TRBV29-1 and TRBJ2-7; TRBD2 matches at 8 bases. This CDR3 has 16 amino acids. CDR1 and CDR2 (germline): SQVTM, ANQGSEA. V was pared by 5 bases and J by 0 bases, with 12 bases of the junction left unmatched. The CDR3 spells CSVLGERLALSYEQYF. The DNA of the CDR3 is TGCAGCGTTTTAGGAGAGCGACTAGCGCTCTCCTACGAGCAGTACTTC.

This chain uses TRBV6-1 with TRBJ2-1, with 7 bases that match TRBD1. With 0 bases clipped from V and 3 bases from J, the junction kept 2 bases outside the gene matches. CDR1 and CDR2 from the germline V gene are MNHNS and SASEGT. This CDR3 contains 15 residues. CDR3 coding DNA: TGTGCCAGCAGTGAAGCGAGGGGGCTCTACAATGAGCAGTTCTTC. Translation gives CASSEARGLYNEQFF.

The count of this clone is one. This rearrangement joins TRBV5-1 to TRBJ1-2; 11 bases agree with TRBD1. The CDR3 sequence is 16 residues long. CDR1 and CDR2 from the germline V gene are SGHRS and YFSETQ. J was trimmed by 5 bases and V by 4 bases; bases with no gene match: 10. CDR3 in amino acids: CASSRTPGTGGYGYTF. The CDR3 DNA is TGCGCCAGCAGCAGAACCCCCGGGACAGGGGGTTATGGCTACACCTTC.

The chain recombines TRBV15 with TRBJ2-5; 15 bases are shared with TRBD2. Matching the DNA end better, TRBJ2-7 makes the J call doubtful. Germline V gene sequence: CDR1 LNHNV, CDR2 YYDKDF (reference sequence). This CDR3 is 17 amino acids long. The CDR3 protein is CATSRVGLAGGSYEQYF. The DNA of the CDR3 is TGTGCCACCAGCAGAGTGGGACTAGCGGGGGGATCCTACGAGCAGTACTTC.